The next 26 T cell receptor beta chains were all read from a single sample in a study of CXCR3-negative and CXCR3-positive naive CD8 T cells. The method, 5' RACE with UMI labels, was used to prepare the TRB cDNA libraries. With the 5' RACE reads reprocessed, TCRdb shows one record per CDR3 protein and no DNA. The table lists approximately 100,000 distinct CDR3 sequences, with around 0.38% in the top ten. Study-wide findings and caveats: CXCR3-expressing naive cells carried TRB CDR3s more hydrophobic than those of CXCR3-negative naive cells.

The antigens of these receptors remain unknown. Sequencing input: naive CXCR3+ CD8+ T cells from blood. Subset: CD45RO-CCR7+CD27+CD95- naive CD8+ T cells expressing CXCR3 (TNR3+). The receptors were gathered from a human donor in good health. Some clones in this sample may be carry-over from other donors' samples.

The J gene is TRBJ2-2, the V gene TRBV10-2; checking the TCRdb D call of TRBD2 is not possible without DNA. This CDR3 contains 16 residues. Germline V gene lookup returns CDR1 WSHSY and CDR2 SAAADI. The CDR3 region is CASSEHAGGLTGELFF.

CDR3 amino acids: CASSYSGLAGGETGELFF. This chain links TRBV6-6 with TRBJ2-2; TCRdb returns TRBD2, unconfirmable since there is no DNA. Germline V gives CDR1 MNHNY, CDR2 SVGAGI (reference sequence). This CDR3 comprises 18 residues.

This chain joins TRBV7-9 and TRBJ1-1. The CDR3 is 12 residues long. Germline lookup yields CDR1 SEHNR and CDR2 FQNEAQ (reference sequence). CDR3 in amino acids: CASSFFSTEAFF.

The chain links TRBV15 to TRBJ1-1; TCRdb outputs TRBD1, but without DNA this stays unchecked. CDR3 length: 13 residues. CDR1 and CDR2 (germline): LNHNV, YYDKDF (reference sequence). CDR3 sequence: CATSREGTGEAFF.

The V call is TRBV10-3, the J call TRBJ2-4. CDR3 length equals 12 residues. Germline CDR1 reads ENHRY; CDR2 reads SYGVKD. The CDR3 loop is CAISDSGQIQYF.

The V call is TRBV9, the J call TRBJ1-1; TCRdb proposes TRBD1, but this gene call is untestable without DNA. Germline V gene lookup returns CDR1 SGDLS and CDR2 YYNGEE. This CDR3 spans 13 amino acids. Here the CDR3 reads CASSVQGRTEAFF.

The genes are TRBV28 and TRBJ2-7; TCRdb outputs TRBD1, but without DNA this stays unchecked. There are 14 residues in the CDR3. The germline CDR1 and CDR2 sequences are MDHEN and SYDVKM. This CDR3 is CASSPPGQSYEQYF.

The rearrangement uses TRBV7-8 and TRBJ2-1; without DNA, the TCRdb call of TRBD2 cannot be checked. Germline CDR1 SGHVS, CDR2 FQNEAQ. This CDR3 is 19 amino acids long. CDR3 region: CASSLDLLAGGPSIHEQFF.

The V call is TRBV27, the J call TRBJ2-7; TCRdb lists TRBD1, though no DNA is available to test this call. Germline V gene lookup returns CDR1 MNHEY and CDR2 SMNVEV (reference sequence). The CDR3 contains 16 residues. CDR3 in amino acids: CASSSAVGTGLYEQYF.

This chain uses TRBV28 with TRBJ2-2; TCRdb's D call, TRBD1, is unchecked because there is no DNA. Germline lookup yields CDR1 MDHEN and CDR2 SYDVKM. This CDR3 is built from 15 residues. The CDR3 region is CASSSGTGFAGELFF.

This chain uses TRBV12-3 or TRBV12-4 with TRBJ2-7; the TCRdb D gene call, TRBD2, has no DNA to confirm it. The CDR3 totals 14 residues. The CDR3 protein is CASSFEGFLYEQYF.

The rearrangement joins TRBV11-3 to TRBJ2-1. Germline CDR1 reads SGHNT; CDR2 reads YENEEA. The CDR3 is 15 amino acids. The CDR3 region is CASSWKFGDNDEQFF.

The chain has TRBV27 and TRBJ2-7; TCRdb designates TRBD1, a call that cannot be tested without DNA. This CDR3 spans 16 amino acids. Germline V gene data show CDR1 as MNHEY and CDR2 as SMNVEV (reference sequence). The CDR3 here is CASSPLQGRTNYEQYF.

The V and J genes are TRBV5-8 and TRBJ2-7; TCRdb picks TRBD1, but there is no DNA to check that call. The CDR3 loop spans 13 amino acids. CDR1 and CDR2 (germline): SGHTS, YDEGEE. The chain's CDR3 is CASTTGAYYEQYF. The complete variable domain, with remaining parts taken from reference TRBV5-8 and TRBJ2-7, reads EAGVTQSPTHLIKTRGQQATLRCSPISGHTSVYWYQQALGLGLQFLLWYDEGEERNRGNFPPRFSGRQFPNYSSELNVNALELEDSALYLCASTTGAYYEQYFGPGTRLTVT.

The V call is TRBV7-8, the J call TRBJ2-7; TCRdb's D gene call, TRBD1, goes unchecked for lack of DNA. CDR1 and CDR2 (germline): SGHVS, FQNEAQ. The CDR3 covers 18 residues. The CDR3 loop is CASSFPLAGQGTPYEQYF.

The CDR3 protein is CSARSRDRDFYEQYF. The rearrangement uses TRBV20-1 and TRBJ2-7; TCRdb's D call of TRBD1 is untestable without DNA. The CDR3 consists of 15 residues. Germline V gene data show CDR1 as DFQATT and CDR2 as SNEGSKA (reference sequence).

The CDR3 sequence is CASSVAPDTQYF. The chain has TRBV9 and TRBJ2-3. Germline V gene lookup returns CDR1 SGDLS and CDR2 YYNGEE. The CDR3 extends over 12 amino acids.

The CDR3 loop reads CSVPDGTGDYEQYF. The V gene is TRBV29-1, the J gene TRBJ2-7; TCRdb reports TRBD1, a call that lacks DNA to check it against. This CDR3 spans 14 amino acids. CDR1 SQVTM and CDR2 ANQGSEA come from the germline V gene.

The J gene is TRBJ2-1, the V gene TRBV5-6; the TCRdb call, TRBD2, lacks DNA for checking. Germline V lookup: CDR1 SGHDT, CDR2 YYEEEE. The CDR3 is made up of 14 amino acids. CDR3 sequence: CASSLGSSSYEQFF.

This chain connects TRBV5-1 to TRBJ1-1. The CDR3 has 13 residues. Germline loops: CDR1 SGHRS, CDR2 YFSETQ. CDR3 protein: CASGLGPNTEAFF.

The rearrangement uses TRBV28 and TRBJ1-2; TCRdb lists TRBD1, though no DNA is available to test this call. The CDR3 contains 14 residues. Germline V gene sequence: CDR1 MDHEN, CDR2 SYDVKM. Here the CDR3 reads CASTPRTGNYGYTF.

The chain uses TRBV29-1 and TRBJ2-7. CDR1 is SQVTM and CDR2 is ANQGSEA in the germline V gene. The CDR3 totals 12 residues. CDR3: CSVEGAYYEQYF.

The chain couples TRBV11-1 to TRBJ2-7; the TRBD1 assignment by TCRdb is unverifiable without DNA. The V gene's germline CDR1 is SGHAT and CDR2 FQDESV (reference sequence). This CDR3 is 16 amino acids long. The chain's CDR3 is CASSTTQTGTGDEQYF.

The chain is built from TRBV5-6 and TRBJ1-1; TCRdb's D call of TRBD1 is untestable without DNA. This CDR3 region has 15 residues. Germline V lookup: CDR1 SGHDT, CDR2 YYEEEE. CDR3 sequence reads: CASSWDRGEGTEAFF.

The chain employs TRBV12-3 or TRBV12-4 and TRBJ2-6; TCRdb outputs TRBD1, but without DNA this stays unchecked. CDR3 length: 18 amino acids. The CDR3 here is CASSPEGQGTSGANALTF.

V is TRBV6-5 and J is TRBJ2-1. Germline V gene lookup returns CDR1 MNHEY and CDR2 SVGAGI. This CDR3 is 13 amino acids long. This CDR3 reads CASSYVTAGEQCF.